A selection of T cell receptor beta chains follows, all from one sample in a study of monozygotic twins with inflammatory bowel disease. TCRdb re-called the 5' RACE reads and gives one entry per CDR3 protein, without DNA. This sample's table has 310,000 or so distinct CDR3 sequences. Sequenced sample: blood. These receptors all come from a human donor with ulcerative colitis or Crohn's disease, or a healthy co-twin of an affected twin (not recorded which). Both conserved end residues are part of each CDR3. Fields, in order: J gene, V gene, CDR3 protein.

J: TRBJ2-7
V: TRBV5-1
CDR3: CASKKRDKGEQYF

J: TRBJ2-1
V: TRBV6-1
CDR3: CASSDLGGGSHEQFF

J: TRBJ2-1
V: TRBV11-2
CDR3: CASSPLSGGEWNEQFF

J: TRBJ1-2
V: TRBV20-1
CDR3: CSANRGNYGYTF

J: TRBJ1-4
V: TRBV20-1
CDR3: CSARDPAGSKANEKLFF

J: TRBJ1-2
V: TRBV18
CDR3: CASSPDRGEGYTF

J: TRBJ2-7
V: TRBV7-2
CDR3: CASSLTRHEQYF

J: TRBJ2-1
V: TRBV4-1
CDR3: CASSQPGRTSNEQFF

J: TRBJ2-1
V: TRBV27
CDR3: CASSQGGREQFF

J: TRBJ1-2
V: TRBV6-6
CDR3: CASNPRTPADGYTF

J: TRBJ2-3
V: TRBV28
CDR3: CASNVGIPGDTQYF

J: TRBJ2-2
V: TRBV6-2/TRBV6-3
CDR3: CASSYSKARGNTGELFF

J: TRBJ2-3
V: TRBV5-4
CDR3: CASSLAGDTDTQYF

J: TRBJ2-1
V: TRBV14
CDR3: CASSQVRRNNNEQFF

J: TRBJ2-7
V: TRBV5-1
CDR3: CASTWGQGSYEQYF

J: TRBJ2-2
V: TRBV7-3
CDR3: CASSATGRGDSLFF

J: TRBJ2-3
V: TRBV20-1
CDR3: CSAFFTDTQYF